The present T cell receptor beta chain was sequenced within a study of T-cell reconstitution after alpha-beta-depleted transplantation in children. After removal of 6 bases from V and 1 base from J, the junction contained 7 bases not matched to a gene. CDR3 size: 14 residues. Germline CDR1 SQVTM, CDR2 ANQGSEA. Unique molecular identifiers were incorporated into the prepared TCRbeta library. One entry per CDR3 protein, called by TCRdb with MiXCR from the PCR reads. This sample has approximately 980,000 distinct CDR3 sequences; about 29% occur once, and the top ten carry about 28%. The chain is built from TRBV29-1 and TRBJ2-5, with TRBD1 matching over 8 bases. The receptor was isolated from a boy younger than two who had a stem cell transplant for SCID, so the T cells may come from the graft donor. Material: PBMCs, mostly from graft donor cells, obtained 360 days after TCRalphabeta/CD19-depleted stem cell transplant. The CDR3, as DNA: TGCAGCGTCCGGAGGACAGGGAGCCAAGAGACCCAGTACTTC. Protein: CSVRRTGSQETQYF.